Listed below are T cell receptor beta chains from one sample, sequenced in a study of T cells in Graves' hyperthyroidism and ophthalmopathy. TCRdb re-called the multiplex PCR reads with MiXCR, one entry per CDR3 protein. The sample records 300,000 to 450,000 distinct CDR3 sequences, around 13% being singletons. Sequenced input: blood. These receptors originate from a woman younger than 30 with Graves' hyperthyroidism. CDR3s include the opening cysteine and the closing phenylalanine or tryptophan. The D gene is left open where the match is weak. Not all rows give a size; the values are once, few, many and, for expanded clones, a class.

cdr3_aa cdr3_nt clone_size j_call d_call v_call
CASSQDRPNEKLFF TGTGCCAGCAGCCAGGACCGACCTAATGAAAAACTGTTTTTT many TRBJ1-4 . TRBV13
CASREGRMDEKLFF TGTGCCAGCAGGGAAGGTCGGATGGATGAAAAACTGTTTTTT many TRBJ1-4 . TRBV2
CASSFRGTYGYTF TGTGCCAGCAGTTTTCGGGGGACCTATGGCTACACCTTC many TRBJ1-2 . TRBV12-3/TRBV12-4
CASSDSGPHYGYTF TGTGCCAGCAGCGACTCCGGGCCACACTATGGCTACACCTTC few TRBJ1-2 . TRBV28
CSAIRGLETQYF TGCAGTGCTATCAGGGGGTTGGAAACCCAGTACTTC . TRBJ2-5 TRBD1 TRBV20-1
CASSARPGQSIYSNQPQHF TGTGCCAGCAGCGCACGCCCGGGACAGTCCATCTATAGCAATCAGCCCCAGCATTTT many TRBJ1-5 TRBD1 TRBV7-6
CSVVDRDARGGSASPNEKLFF TGCAGCGTTGTGGACCGAGACGCACGAGGGGGTTCGGCGAGCCCGAATGAAAAACTGTTTTTT many TRBJ1-4 . TRBV29-1
CASSPGRTSGRLSSYEQYF TGCGCCAGCAGCCCGGGCCGGACTAGCGGGAGGCTCAGCTCCTACGAGCAGTACTTC many TRBJ2-7 TRBD2 TRBV5-1
CASGDQGADTQYF TGTGCCAGTGGGGACCAGGGAGCAGATACGCAGTATTTT . TRBJ2-3 . TRBV12-3/TRBV12-4
CSARAGTSGSAGWETQYF TGCAGTGCTAGAGCTGGGACTAGCGGGAGTGCAGGGTGGGAGACCCAGTACTTC . TRBJ2-5 TRBD2 TRBV20-1
CAISVGRFEAFF TGTGCCATCAGTGTCGGGCGGTTTGAAGCTTTCTTT . TRBJ1-1 . TRBV10-3
CSALEGREFDEQFF TGCAGTGCTCTCGAAGGGCGGGAGTTCGATGAGCAGTTCTTC many TRBJ2-1 TRBD2 TRBV20-1
CASSSSGTSYNEQFF TGCGCCAGCAGCTCCAGTGGGACTAGTTACAATGAGCAGTTCTTC . TRBJ2-1 TRBD2 TRBV5-1
CASSLDRGPTYEQYF TGTGCCAGCAGCCTGGACAGGGGACCTACCTACGAGCAGTACTTC many TRBJ2-7 TRBD1 TRBV7-3
CASSSWTSRMQDRYF TGTGCCAGCAGCTCATGGACTTCCCGAATGCAAGATCGGTACTTC . TRBJ2-4 . TRBV7-2
CASSLSVEELNTEAFF TGTGCCAGCAGCTTATCCGTTGAGGAGCTGAACACTGAAGCTTTCTTT many TRBJ1-1 . TRBV7-2
CSARLVQETQYF TGCAGTGCTAGACTAGTCCAAGAGACCCAGTACTTC many TRBJ2-5 . TRBV20-1
CASSQQGDTEAFF TGTGCCAGCAGCCAACAGGGAGACACTGAAGCTTTCTTT many TRBJ1-1 . TRBV7-8
CASSQPVGTEAFF TGCGCCAGCAGCCAGCCGGTCGGCACTGAAGCTTTCTTT many TRBJ1-1 . TRBV5-1
CASSRGTYTVNEQFF TGTGCCAGCAGCAGGGGAACCTACACCGTAAATGAGCAGTTCTTC few TRBJ2-1 . TRBV7-2
CASSETGEGIEQFF TGTGCCAGCAGTGAAACGGGGGAGGGGATCGAGCAGTTCTTC many TRBJ2-1 TRBD2 TRBV2
CASWTNGLMNTEAFF TGTGCCAGTTGGACGAACGGCCTGATGAACACTGAAGCTTTCTTT many TRBJ1-1 . TRBV19
CASSLYGPSGAAYEQYF TGTGCCAGCAGTTTATATGGACCCTCCGGGGCTGCCTACGAGCAGTACTTC many TRBJ2-7 . TRBV28
CASSHLGQGNQPQHF TGTGCCAGCAGTCATCTGGGACAGGGCAATCAGCCCCAGCATTTT . TRBJ1-5 TRBD1 TRBV27
CASSLMQNYGYTF TGTGCCAGCAGCTTGATGCAAAACTATGGCTACACCTTC many TRBJ1-2 . TRBV5-5
CASRNDGNTEAFF TGTGCCAGCAGAAACGACGGGAACACTGAAGCTTTCTTT many TRBJ1-1 . TRBV6-1
CASSGPGDSYNSPLHF TGTGCCAGCAGTGGGCCAGGAGACTCCTATAATTCACCCCTCCACTTT many TRBJ1-6 . TRBV2
CSARDILLAGAFEQFF TGCAGTGCTAGGGATATTTTGCTAGCGGGCGCATTTGAGCAGTTCTTC once TRBJ2-1 TRBD2 TRBV20-1
CASSAVVGLAINEQYF TGTGCCAGCAGTGCCGTTGTGGGACTAGCGATTAACGAGCAGTACTTC . TRBJ2-7 TRBD2 TRBV2
CSAPGIDYGYTF TGCAGCGCTCCGGGGATAGACTATGGCTACACCTTC . TRBJ1-2 . TRBV29-1
CAWSPGTGDNEQFF TGTGCCTGGAGTCCAGGGACAGGCGACAATGAGCAGTTCTTC many TRBJ2-1 TRBD1 TRBV30
CASSLGSGNSPLHF TGTGCCAGCAGCTTAGGGTCGGGAAATTCACCCCTCCACTTT few TRBJ1-6 . TRBV7-3
CASSSSYVQYF TGTGCCAGCAGTTCGTCGTACGTTCAGTACTTC many TRBJ2-4 . TRBV12-3/TRBV12-4
CASSEQGSYEQYF TGTGCCAGCAGCGAACAGGGAAGCTACGAGCAGTACTTC many TRBJ2-7 . TRBV5-6
CASSQALRGEGTEAFF TGTGCCAGCAGCCAAGCTTTACGCGGCGAGGGCACTGAAGCTTTCTTT many TRBJ1-1 . TRBV4-2
CASSPVRETGELFF TGTGCCAGCAGTCCAGTGCGAGAGACCGGGGAGCTGTTTTTT many TRBJ2-2 . TRBV7-3
CASSLAQIYGYTF TGTGCCAGCAGCTTAGCACAGATATATGGCTACACCTTC many TRBJ1-2 . TRBV7-9
CASIDSGRKETQYF TGTGCCAGCATCGACAGCGGCCGAAAAGAGACCCAGTACTTC many TRBJ2-5 . TRBV12-3/TRBV12-4
CASSFGGVEETQYF TGTGCCAGCAGCTTTGGGGGAGTAGAGGAGACCCAGTACTTC . TRBJ2-5 . TRBV7-2
CASSLTEYTEAFF TGTGCCAGCAGCCTGACGGAGTACACTGAAGCTTTCTTT . TRBJ1-1 . TRBV7-6
CASSGTAGGRTDTQYF TGTGCCAGCAGTGGGACAGCGGGGGGTCGCACAGATACGCAGTATTTT many TRBJ2-3 TRBD2 TRBV6-1
CASSYGILLPYGYTF TGTGCCAGCAGCTACGGTATACTCTTACCCTATGGCTACACCTTC many TRBJ1-2 . TRBV12-3/TRBV12-4
CSVGSGLNTEAFF TGCAGCGTTGGCTCAGGTCTGAACACTGAAGCTTTCTTT many TRBJ1-1 . TRBV29-1
CSASGRETQYF TGCAGTGCTAGTGGCCGAGAGACCCAGTACTTC many TRBJ2-5 . TRBV20-1
CASSPSGGSTDTQYF TGTGCCAGCAGCCCTAGCGGGGGGAGCACAGATACGCAGTATTTT many TRBJ2-3 TRBD2 TRBV7-2
CASSQAGLGGETQYF TGCGCCAGCAGCCAAGCTGGACTGGGAGGGGAGACCCAGTACTTC few TRBJ2-5 TRBD2 TRBV4-3
CASRPDRVQETQYF TGTGCCAGCAGGCCCGACAGGGTCCAAGAGACCCAGTACTTC many TRBJ2-5 TRBD1 TRBV7-8
CASSPTVGNQPQHF TGTGCCAGCAGTCCGACAGTGGGCAATCAGCCCCAGCATTTT many TRBJ1-5 . TRBV2
CASSIYIAGTYEQYF TGTGCCAGTAGTATTTACATAGCGGGTACCTACGAGCAGTACTTC . TRBJ2-7 TRBD2 TRBV19
CASSFSVTNYGYTF TGTGCCAGCAGTTTTTCTGTCACCAACTATGGCTACACCTTC many TRBJ1-2 . TRBV28
CASSFWGQGTDTQYF TGTGCCAGCAGTTTTTGGGGACAGGGAACAGATACGCAGTATTTT many TRBJ2-3 TRBD1 TRBV28
CASNKVGQTGDTQYF TGTGCCAGCAATAAGGTCGGACAGACGGGAGATACGCAGTATTTT many TRBJ2-3 . TRBV12-3/TRBV12-4